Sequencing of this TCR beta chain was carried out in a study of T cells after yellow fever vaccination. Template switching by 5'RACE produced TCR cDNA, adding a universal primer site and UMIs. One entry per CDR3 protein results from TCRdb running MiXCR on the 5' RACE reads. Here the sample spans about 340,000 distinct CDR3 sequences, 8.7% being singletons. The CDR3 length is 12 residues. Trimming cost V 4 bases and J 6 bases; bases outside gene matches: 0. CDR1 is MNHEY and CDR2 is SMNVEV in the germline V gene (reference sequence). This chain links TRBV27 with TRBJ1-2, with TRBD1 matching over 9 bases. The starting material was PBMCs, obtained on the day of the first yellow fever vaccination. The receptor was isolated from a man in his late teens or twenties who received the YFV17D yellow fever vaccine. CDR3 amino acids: CASSYRGHGYTF. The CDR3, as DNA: TGTGCCAGCAGTTACAGGGGGCATGGCTACACCTTC.